This T cell receptor beta chain was obtained from a study of blood T cell repertoires in COVID-19. Across the study: Donors in the United States, Italy and Spain gave samples during acute or convalescent COVID-19. T cells, B-cell-depleted T cells, or PBMCs provided the cDNA or gDNA that served as material.

As originally analysed: Amplification with reference gene primers provided the estimates of nucleated cell counts. Measured with immunoSEQ multiplex PCR; TCRdb has only the in-frame clones, and not every one. V, J and clone size derive from that table, while D and trimming were established from the DNA sequence. The sample has 300,000 to 400,000 clones; 85% are singletons. The CDR3 contains 11 residues. Germline values: CDR1 MNHEY, CDR2 SVGAGI. With 10 bases removed from V and 5 bases from J, the gap between germline ends came to 6 bases. The chain carries TRBV6-5 and TRBJ2-6; D is unclear. What was sequenced was peripheral blood. The clonotype comes from a human donor in a cohort sampled during active COVID-19. The CDR3 DNA sequence: TGTGCCACACAACGGGCCAACGTCCTGACTTTC. Amino acids: CATQRANVLTF.